These 10 T cell receptor beta chains originate from one sample sequenced in a study of blood T cells in healthy people across ages (dated by TCRdb to between 2015 and 2017). Preparation of the library involved 5' RACE. For sequencing, an Illumina HiSeq 2500 was employed. A second roughly 6 to 12 cycle PCR used a sample-barcoded 5' primer and a J-beta primer mix. TCRdb passed the public sequencing reads through fastp at Q25 and MiXCR, retaining productive beta sequences. Each record represents a unique CDR3 protein, reported with the most common genes and DNA among its rows. This sample gives some 790,000 distinct CDR3 sequences in total; 29% of them show up just once. The ten largest make up roughly 17% of the sample. The sequenced sample consisted of blood. These TCRs come from a woman aged 80 or older in good health.

The rearrangement links TRBV25-1 to TRBJ1-2, with TRBD1 matching over 8 bases. The V segment lost 6 bases and the J segment 4 bases; nucleotides outside the gene matches: 7. The CDR3 extends over 14 amino acids. Looked up from germline, CDR1 is MGHDK and CDR2 is SYGVNS. CDR3 amino acids: CASRDNRGAYGYTF. The CDR3 DNA sequence: TGTGCCAGCAGGGACAACAGGGGGGCCTATGGCTACACCTTC.

Turning to this clonotype: A much larger clone differs from this one at a single base, so this may be a read error. CDR3 coding DNA: TGCAGTGCTGGAGATGGCCGCGGGGGACATGAGCAGTTCTTC. This sequence encodes CSAGDGRGGHEQFF. The V call is TRBV20-1, the J call TRBJ2-1; 7 nucleotides line up with TRBD2. The CDR3 spans 14 residues. CDR1 DFQATT and CDR2 SNEGSKA come from the germline V gene (reference sequence).

Worth noting for this clonotype: A much larger clone lies a single base off, so this may be a read error. This sequence joins TRBV20-1 and TRBJ2-3; 14 bases fit TRBD2. Unmatched junction bases numbered 6, after V lost 7 bases and J lost 0 bases. Germline CDR1 reads DFQATT; CDR2 reads SNEGSKA (reference sequence). The CDR3 loop spans 16 amino acids. CDR3 region: CSVPGTSGSSTDTQYF. The DNA for the CDR3 is TGCAGTGTCCCCGGGACTAGCGGGAGTAGCACAGATACGCAGTATTTT.

This clonotype was detected ten times or more. The chain links TRBV7-2 to TRBJ2-1; TRBD2 agrees at 12 bases. The CDR3 has 15 residues. J gave up 8 bases and V 5 bases, and 7 bases lay outside the gene matches. In germline, CDR1 is SGHTA, CDR2 FQGNSA. The CDR3 spells CASSRTSGGRDEQFF. Here the CDR3 DNA reads TGTGCCAGCAGCCGAACTAGCGGGGGGAGGGATGAGCAGTTCTTC.

This clonotype was detected once. The V gene is TRBV4-3, the J gene TRBJ2-1, with TRBD2 identical over 10 bases. V shed 0 bases, J shed 8 bases, and the junction held 4 bases outside the gene matches. The length of the CDR3 is 15 residues. Germline CDR1 LGHNA, CDR2 YSLEER. CDR3 coding DNA: TGCGCCAGCAGCCAAGAAATCGGGACTAGCGATGAGCAGTTCTTC. Translation gives CASSQEIGTSDEQFF.

The chain links TRBV12-3 or TRBV12-4 to TRBJ1-2; D is uncertain. The CDR3 length is 12 residues. The V end was cut by 6 bases, the J end by 7 bases, with 12 bases between. CDR3 amino acids: CASRFTVGGYTF. CDR3 DNA: TGTGCCAGCAGGTTCACGGTGGGTGGCTACACCTTC.

About this clonotype itself: A much larger clone differs from this one at a single base, so this may be a read error. This chain uses TRBV12-3 or TRBV12-4 with TRBJ2-1; D perhaps matches TRBD1 (6 bases). This CDR3 spans 12 amino acids. Written as DNA, the CDR3 is TGTGTCAGCAGTTTAGGGACACGCGAGCAGTTCTTC. It is translated as CVSSLGTREQFF.

V is TRBV11-1 and J is TRBJ2-7, with no clear D. Germline V gene lookup returns CDR1 SGHAT and CDR2 FQDESV (reference sequence). Trimming shortened V by 5 bases and J by 2 bases, and 13 bases separated the two germline ends. This CDR3 comprises 14 residues. CDR3 loop: CASSVDSGPYEQYF. In nucleotides, the CDR3 is TGTGCCAGCAGCGTTGACTCCGGGCCCTACGAGCAGTACTTC. The full variable domain, completed using reference TRBV11-1 and TRBJ2-7, is EAEVAQSPRYKITEKSQAVAFWCDPISGHATLYWYRQILGQGPELLVQFQDESVVDDSQLPKDRFSAERLKGVDSTLKIQPAELGDSAMYLCASSVDSGPYEQYFGPGTRLTVT.

In the case of this clonotype: A much bigger clone sits one base away, suggesting this may be a read error. The V gene is TRBV4-3, the J gene TRBJ2-5; no firm D call. V was pared by 0 bases and J by 6 bases, with 14 bases between. The CDR3 spans 15 residues. Germline assignment: CDR1 LGHNA and CDR2 YSLEER. DNA for the CDR3: TGCGCCAGCAGCCAAGATCGTACAGTCTTTAAGACCCAGTACTTC. Encoded protein: CASSQDRTVFKTQYF.

In regard to this clonotype: Since a much larger clone is just one base distant, this may be a read error. V gene TRBV7-2 combines with J gene TRBJ1-6, with 10 bases aligning to TRBD1. Germline V gene data show CDR1 as SGHTA and CDR2 as FQGNSA. The CDR3 length is 17 residues. CDR3 loop: CACSSRDRGFANSPLHF. In DNA, the CDR3 is TGTGCCTGCAGCTCCCGGGACAGGGGATTCGCTAATTCACCCCTCCACTTT.